The present TCR beta chain was sequenced within a study of OX40 agonist ivuxolimab in advanced cancers. TCRdb's table, derived via immunoSEQ multiplex PCR, lists solely in-frame clones and lacks some. The data contain more than 15,000 clones, around 80% of them singletons. Deletions cut 4 bases from V and 0 bases from J, with 11 bases between. Germline V gene lookup returns CDR1 SGHTS and CDR2 YDEGEE. CDR3 length: 15 amino acids. Sequenced material: CD4+ or CD8+ T cells sorted from blood, taken in a trial of the OX40 agonist ivuxolimab. The genes are TRBV5-8 and TRBJ2-4; D is unclear. The TCR was taken from an adult with an advanced solid tumor such as melanoma, head and neck, liver or kidney cancer. CDR3 coding DNA: TGTGCCAGCAGCCTTATCACCTTAGCCAAAAACATTCAGTACTTC. Translation: CASSLITLAKNIQYF.